This T cell receptor (beta chain) came from a study of T-cell memory formation after mild COVID-19. Trimming took 6 bases from V and 5 from J; bases not matched to a gene: 7. Per the germline V gene, CDR1 is ENHRY and CDR2 is SYGVKD. This CDR3 has 14 amino acids. A note on this clonotype: The antigen is undetermined.

Study-wide points: The SARS-CoV-2 specificity of second-wave clones reaching peak at day 37 remained unverified. Later expanders leaned CD4+, whereas day 15 to 85 contracting clones were balanced CD4/CD8. The appearance of some responding clones in pre-infection memory suggested that cross-reactive memory joined.

TCRdb re-called the 5' RACE reads with MiXCR, one entry per CDR3 protein. The repertoire holds some 450,000 distinct CDR3 sequences, 20% seen once, with around 8.4% in the top ten. This chain connects TRBV10-3 to TRBJ2-1; 7 bases line up with TRBD2. The material sequenced was PBMCs or a T cell subset sorted from them (not recorded which). The sequence derives from an adult woman who had mild COVID-19 (a few samples of this study predate the infection). Cell type and time point are not known. The CDR3 bases are TGTGCCATCAGAGAGGGGACTACCAACAATGAGCAGTTCTTC. It specifies CAIREGTTNNEQFF.